The 32 T cell receptor beta chains below all came from one sample that was sequenced in a study of shared clonotypes between healthy human individuals. CD45RO-negative, CCR7-positively selected cells formed the naive CD8 fraction, excluding terminally differentiated effector memory CD45RA+ cells. Assay used: immunoSEQ multiplex PCR; TCRdb lists only in-frame clones, some missing. The sample has around 560,000 clones, around 96% seen once. Sequences were obtained from naive CD8+ T cells sorted from blood. The receptors stem from a woman younger than 45 in good health.

The chain couples TRBV6-6 to TRBJ2-2, with D possibly matching TRBD2 (7 bases). The CDR3 spans 15 residues. V lost 5 bases and J lost 7, with 17 bases in between. The germline CDR1 and CDR2 sequences are MNHNY and SVGAGI (reference sequence). CDR3 amino acids: CASSPRAGEGGELFF. CDR3 sequence (DNA): TGTGCCAGCAGTCCCCGGGCAGGGGAGGGCGGGGAGCTGTTTTTT.

This clone appeared a single time. The chain links TRBV19 to TRBJ2-1, with TRBD2 as a possible D gene (5 bases). This CDR3 comprises 15 residues. Trimming took 2 bases from V and 2 from J, leaving 10 bases between them. From germline, CDR1 is LNHDA and CDR2 SQIVND (reference sequence). This CDR3 reads CASSIILAPYNEQFF. CDR3 nucleotide sequence: TGTGCCAGTAGTATAATCCTAGCACCCTACAATGAGCAGTTCTTC.

The chain recombines TRBV5-5 with TRBJ1-5; 11 bases map to TRBD1. The V gene end was trimmed by 1 base and the J gene end by 6 bases; junction bases not matched to a gene: 9. CDR3 length: 17 amino acids. CDR1 SGHKS and CDR2 YYEKEE come from the germline V gene (reference sequence). CDR3 nucleotide sequence: TGTGCCAGCAGCTTGAAGGAGGACAGGGGGCTTCGTCAGCCCCAGCATTTT. Its protein is CASSLKEDRGLRQPQHF. The full variable domain, rest sourced from reference TRBV5-5 and TRBJ1-5, is DAGVTQSPTHLIKTRGQQVTLRCSPISGHKSVSWYQQVLGQGPQFIFQYYEKEERGRGNFPDRFSARQFPNYSSELNVNALLLGDSALYLCASSLKEDRGLRQPQHFGDGTRLSIL.

The rearrangement links TRBV25-1 to TRBJ2-1; no clear D. From germline, CDR1 is MGHDK and CDR2 SYGVNS. This CDR3 region has 16 residues. V was clipped by 5 bases and J by 2 bases, with 16 bases between them. CDR3: CASSPPTLIPYNEQFF. The DNA of the CDR3 is TGTGCCAGCAGTCCCCCCACTCTGATCCCCTACAATGAGCAGTTCTTC.

The V call is TRBV4-1, the J call TRBJ2-3; 11 nucleotides agree with TRBD2. This CDR3 has 17 residues. Germline V lookup: CDR1 MGHRA, CDR2 YSYEKL. J gave up 5 bases and V 0 bases, and 7 bases lay outside the gene matches. CDR3 region: CASSQDGWGLAEDTQYF. The CDR3 nucleotides are TGCGCCAGCAGCCAAGATGGGTGGGGACTAGCGGAAGATACGCAGTATTTT.

V usage is TRBV5-5 and J usage is TRBJ2-7; D ambiguous. The V gene's germline CDR1 is SGHKS and CDR2 YYEKEE (reference sequence). The CDR3 is made up of 13 amino acids. Between the trimmed V and J ends, which lost 2 bases and 3 bases, there was a span of 9 bases. The CDR3: CASSLDAYYEQYF. For the CDR3, the DNA is TGTGCCAGCAGCTTAGACGCCTACTACGAGCAGTACTTC.

The CDR3 DNA sequence: TGTGCCAGCAGCTTAGGGCTAGCGGGACTAGGGGGGAATGAGCAGTTCTTC. This gives the protein CASSLGLAGLGGNEQFF. The chain recombines TRBV11-2 with TRBJ2-1; 9 bases line up with TRBD2. Germline V lookup: CDR1 SGHAT, CDR2 FQNNGV. The CDR3 runs to 17 residues. After removal of 1 base from V and 7 bases from J, the junction contained 11 bases not matched to a gene.

The gene calls are TRBV7-9 and TRBJ1-3; TRBD1 matches at 9 bases. Trimming took 3 bases from V and 4 from J; bases not matched to a gene: 4. Germline CDR1 reads SEHNR; CDR2 reads FQNEAQ (reference sequence). This CDR3 contains 15 residues. The CDR3: CASSFTGGLGNTIYF. CDR3 nucleotides: TGTGCCAGCAGCTTTACAGGGGGCTTGGGAAACACCATATATTTT.

V and J are TRBV27 and TRBJ2-7; the D gene could be TRBD1 or TRBD2 (7 bases each). The CDR3 has 14 residues. The germline V gene encodes CDR1 MNHEY and CDR2 SMNVEV (reference sequence). The ends were cut back, 7 bases at V and 7 bases at J, with 20 bases in the middle. The CDR3: CASTTRGGLEEQYF. The CDR3 DNA follows: TGTGCCAGCACCACCAGGGGGGGTTTGGAAGAGCAGTACTTC.

Concerning this clone: Other DNA sequences in the sample encode the same CDR3. V usage is TRBV5-1 and J usage is TRBJ2-7, with a possible D match to TRBD2 (6 bases). This CDR3 region has 15 residues. V lost 0 bases and J 2 bases, leaving 12 bases between the germline ends. Per the germline V gene, CDR1 is SGHRS and CDR2 is YFSETQ. CDR3 nucleotides: TGCGCCAGCAGCTTGGGGTTAGCGGCAACCTACGAGCAGTACTTC. Residues: CASSLGLAATYEQYF.

This chain joins TRBV4-1 and TRBJ1-5; no reliable D call. Germline loops: CDR1 MGHRA, CDR2 YSYEKL. V lost 0 bases to trimming and J lost 5 bases, with 17 bases between them. The CDR3 consists of 17 residues. CDR3: CASSQEPPRTGDQPQHF. The CDR3 bases are TGCGCCAGCAGCCAAGAACCTCCCAGGACTGGGGATCAGCCCCAGCATTTT.

J is TRBJ2-7 and V is TRBV7-8; maybe TRBD2 (5 bases). This CDR3 has 16 amino acids. The V gene lost 2 bases and the J gene lost 2 bases, with 16 bases spanning the gap. CDR1 and CDR2 (germline): SGHVS, FQNEAQ. As DNA, the CDR3 is TGTGCCAGCAGCTTATATCGGACCCTCGGGACCTACGAGCAGTACTTC. Its translation is CASSLYRTLGTYEQYF.

CDR3: CSVGPGAVSYEQYF. In DNA, the CDR3 is TGCAGCGTTGGCCCAGGGGCCGTGTCCTACGAGCAGTACTTC. The chain combines TRBV29-1 with TRBJ2-7; a possible D gene is TRBD1 (6 bases). Per the germline V gene, CDR1 is SQVTM and CDR2 is ANQGSEA. Trimming removed 4 bases at V and 1 base at J, with 14 bases between. The CDR3 is 14 amino acids.

This sequence joins TRBV7-2 and TRBJ2-7, with a weak D call TRBD2 (5 bases). The germline V gene encodes CDR1 SGHTA and CDR2 FQGNSA. This CDR3 is 16 amino acids long. Trimming removed 5 bases from V and 0 bases from J, with 17 bases in between. CDR3 sequence: CASSARTRRSSYEQYF. In DNA, the CDR3 is TGTGCCAGCAGCGCGAGGACTCGGCGGAGCTCCTACGAGCAGTACTTC.

The V gene is TRBV4-1, the J gene TRBJ2-1, with 7 bases lining up with TRBD1. Germline lookup yields CDR1 MGHRA and CDR2 YSYEKL. The junction had 5 bases not matched to a gene; V was cut back by 3 bases and J by 6 bases. CDR3 length: 14 amino acids. The CDR3 sequence: CASSHGAGGNEQFF. The DNA of the CDR3 is TGCGCCAGCAGCCATGGGGCAGGGGGCAATGAGCAGTTCTTC.

The chain employs TRBV6-5 and TRBJ1-6; perhaps TRBD1 as D (5 bases). Germline values: CDR1 MNHEY, CDR2 SVGAGI. Trimming removed 3 bases at V and 10 bases at J, with 19 bases between. The CDR3 covers 16 residues. CDR3 coding DNA: TGTGCCAGCAGTTATGGGGGTTCCGGTACAGGATCACCCCTCCACTTT. It yields the protein CASSYGGSGTGSPLHF.

Turning to this clone: One junction end does not reproduce the germline sequence, and a read error may be involved. The V gene is TRBV4-1, the J gene TRBJ2-7; D gene uncertain. CDR1 and CDR2 (germline): MGHRA, YSYEKL. The CDR3 covers 13 residues. The DNA for the CDR3 is TGCGCCAGCAGCCGGGTCTCGTCCTCCGAGCAGTACTTC. Amino acids: CASSRVSSSEQYF.

This clone was detected only once. The chain joins TRBV29-1 to TRBJ2-1, with TRBD2 matching over 14 bases. Germline V CDR1 and CDR2: SQVTM, ANQGSEA. V dropped 6 bases and J dropped 2; count of bases not matched to a gene: 12. This CDR3 has 18 residues. In nucleotides, the CDR3 is TGCAGCGTCTCCGGGACTAGCGGGAGCAACCCCCCCTACAATGAGCAGTTCTTC. Encoded protein: CSVSGTSGSNPPYNEQFF.

The J gene is TRBJ2-5, the V gene TRBV4-1; 7 bases match TRBD1. The trim removed 11 bases at V and 5 bases at J, leaving 20 bases unmatched. CDR1 is MGHRA, CDR2 YSYEKL, per germline. The length of the CDR3 is 16 residues. CDR3 coding DNA: TGCGCCTCAACCGAGAGGGACAGATCGACACGGGAGACCCAGTACTTC. It yields the protein CASTERDRSTRETQYF.

The chain has TRBV29-1 and TRBJ2-7; D perhaps matches TRBD1 (5 bases). The CDR3 runs 12 residues. V gave up 7 bases and J gave up 4 bases, with 14 bases separating them. Germline loops: CDR1 SQVTM, CDR2 ANQGSEA. The CDR3 sequence: CSATTADYEQYF. The CDR3, as DNA: TGCAGCGCCACGACAGCCGATTACGAGCAGTACTTC.

This rearrangement joins TRBV9 to TRBJ2-5; D not certain. V was pared by 4 bases and J by 2 bases, with 12 bases between. Per the germline V gene, CDR1 is SGDLS and CDR2 is YYNGEE. The CDR3 totals 14 residues. The DNA for the CDR3 is TGTGCCAGCAGCCCAGAGGAGCTACAAGAGACCCAGTACTTC. Its translation: CASSPEELQETQYF.

A note on this clone: The same CDR3 also results from other DNA sequences found in this sample. The gene calls are TRBV9 and TRBJ2-7, with D tentatively TRBD2 (5 bases). The ends were cut back, 0 bases at V and 0 bases at J, with 7 bases in the middle. The CDR3 covers 14 residues. Germline CDR1 reads SGDLS; CDR2 reads YYNGEE. The CDR3 here is CASSVEDFSYEQYF. The CDR3 region has the DNA TGTGCCAGCAGCGTAGAGGACTTCTCCTACGAGCAGTACTTC.

Note on this clone: Other DNA sequences in this specimen translate into the identical CDR3. This chain joins TRBV19 and TRBJ1-1; D is unclear. Germline V lookup: CDR1 LNHDA, CDR2 SQIVND (reference sequence). The germline V and J ends were trimmed by 0 bases and 1 base, with 3 bases remaining between them. The CDR3 sequence is 13 residues long. The DNA for the CDR3 is TGTGCCAGTAGTATAGAGGGGAACACTGAAGCTTTCTTT. Amino acid sequence: CASSIEGNTEAFF. The full variable domain, in which reference TRBV19 and TRBJ1-1 provide the parts outside the CDR3, is DGGITQSPKYLFRKEGQNVTLSCEQNLNHDAMYWYRQDPGQGLRLIYYSQIVNDFQKGDIAEGYSVSREKKESFPLTVTSAQKNPTAFYLCASSIEGNTEAFFGQGTRLTVV.

This chain connects TRBV4-1 to TRBJ2-5; 8 bases map to TRBD2. The CDR3 runs 15 residues. The V gene's germline CDR1 is MGHRA and CDR2 YSYEKL. The trim removed 3 bases at V and 2 bases at J, leaving 5 bases unmatched. The CDR3 region is CASSHSGGYQETQYF. The CDR3 region has the DNA TGCGCCAGCAGCCATTCGGGGGGGTATCAAGAGACCCAGTACTTC.

The J gene is TRBJ2-7, the V gene TRBV6-5; 8 bases are a match to TRBD2. The CDR3 consists of 13 residues. The ends lost 2 bases at V and 6 bases at J; junction bases unmatched: 3. The germline gives CDR1 MNHEY, CDR2 SVGAGI. The CDR3 nucleotides read TGTGCCAGCAGTTACGGGACTAGGATCGAGCAGTACTTC. It encodes CASSYGTRIEQYF.

This clone was counted a single time. The chain couples TRBV4-1 to TRBJ2-2; 8 nucleotides agree with TRBD2. V lost 1 base, J lost 4 bases, and 8 bases stayed unmatched. The CDR3 covers 17 residues. Germline V CDR1 and CDR2: MGHRA, YSYEKL. CDR3 nucleotides: TGCGCCAGCAGCCAAGCGATCCCGGGAGGGCCCACCGGGGAGCTGTTTTTT. Protein: CASSQAIPGGPTGELFF.

The J gene is TRBJ1-1, the V gene TRBV19; D call uncertain. Trimming cost V 1 base and J 2 bases, with 5 bases left between them. The CDR3 has 13 residues. Germline V gene data show CDR1 as LNHDA and CDR2 as SQIVND (reference sequence). The CDR3 region is CASSIGTNTEAFF. Written as DNA, the CDR3 is TGTGCCAGTAGTATAGGAACAAACACTGAAGCTTTCTTT.

J is TRBJ2-7 and V is TRBV7-2, with D tentatively TRBD2 (5 bases). The CDR3 is made up of 14 amino acids. Germline V lookup: CDR1 SGHTA, CDR2 FQGNSA. V was clipped by 5 bases and J by 2 bases, with 13 bases between them. The CDR3 region is CASSLTSGTYEQYF. The CDR3 DNA is TGTGCCAGCAGCCTCACCTCGGGGACCTACGAGCAGTACTTC. Looking up the rest from reference TRBV7-2 and TRBJ2-7 gives the full variable domain: GAGVSQSPSNKVTEKGKDVELRCDPISGHTALYWYRQSLGQGLEFLIYFQGNSAPDKSGLPSDRFSAERTGGSVSTLTIQRTQQEDSAVYLCASSLTSGTYEQYFGPGTRLTVT.

This rearrangement joins TRBV28 to TRBJ1-2; D gene unclear. Germline CDR1 is MDHEN and CDR2 is SYDVKM. Trimming stripped 4 bases from V and 0 bases from J, with 6 bases between. CDR3 length equals 13 residues. CDR3 coding DNA: TGTGCCAGCAGTTCGGACCCTAACTATGGCTACACCTTC. Encoded protein: CASSSDPNYGYTF.

V is TRBV11-1 and J is TRBJ2-2; D unclear. This CDR3 comprises 12 residues. Looked up from germline, CDR1 is SGHAT and CDR2 is FQDESV (reference sequence). V gave up 1 base and J gave up 10 bases, with 7 bases separating them. DNA of the CDR3: TGTGCCAGCAGCTTAGTATCGTTGGAGCTGTTTTTT. Translation: CASSLVSLELFF.

This chain uses TRBV13 with TRBJ1-1, with 9 bases lining up with TRBD1. Germline trimming cut 0 bases from V and 5 bases from J; bases unmatched to any gene: 4. The CDR3 spans 15 residues. Germline CDR1 and CDR2: PRHDT and FYEKMQ (reference sequence). The CDR3 loop reads CASSLGGQGGTEAFF. The DNA for the CDR3 is TGTGCCAGCAGCTTAGGGGGACAGGGTGGAACTGAAGCTTTCTTT.

This rearrangement joins TRBV11-2 to TRBJ1-2, with D possibly being TRBD1 (5 bases). Germline V gives CDR1 SGHAT, CDR2 FQNNGV. This CDR3 is 12 amino acids long. With 5 bases removed from V and 8 bases from J, the gap between germline ends came to 12 bases. The CDR3 spells CASSPGGWGYTF. The CDR3 DNA reads as TGTGCCAGCAGCCCTGGGGGGTGGGGCTACACCTTC.